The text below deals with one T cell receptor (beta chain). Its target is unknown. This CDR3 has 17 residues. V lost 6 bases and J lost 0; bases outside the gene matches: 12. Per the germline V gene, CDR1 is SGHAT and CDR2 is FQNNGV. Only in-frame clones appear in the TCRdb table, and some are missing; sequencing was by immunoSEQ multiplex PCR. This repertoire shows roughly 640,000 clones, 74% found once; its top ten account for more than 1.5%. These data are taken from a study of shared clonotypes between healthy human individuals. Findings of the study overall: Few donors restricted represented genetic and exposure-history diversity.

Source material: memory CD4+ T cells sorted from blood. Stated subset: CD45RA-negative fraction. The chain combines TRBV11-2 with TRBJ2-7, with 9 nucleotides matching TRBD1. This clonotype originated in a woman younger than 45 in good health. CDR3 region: CASSNNRGPQSSYEQYF. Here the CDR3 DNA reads TGTGCCAGCAGTAATAACAGGGGGCCTCAAAGCTCCTACGAGCAGTACTTC. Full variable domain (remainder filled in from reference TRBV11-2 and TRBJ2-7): EAGVAQSPRYKIIEKRQSVAFWCNPISGHATLYWYQQILGQGPKLLIQFQNNGVVDDSQLPKDRFSAERLKGVDSTLKIQPAKLEDSAVYLCASSNNRGPQSSYEQYFGPGTRLTVT.